This T cell receptor beta chain was retrieved from a study of radiotherapy plus CTLA-4 blockade in lung cancer. Overall study findings and caveats: Reports identified early blood T cell clone dynamics, with interferon-beta, as the best response predictor. TCR clones originating in tumors grew in number in blood after radiotherapy plus ipilimumab.

Worth noting for this clone: Its target is not known.

This table comes from immunoSEQ multiplex PCR, and its TCRdb copy is limited to in-frame clones, with some not included. The table shows around 82,000 clones, with less than 85% occurring only once. Those patients who had chemo-refractory metastatic non-small-cell lung cancer were given focal radiation along with CTLA-4 blockade through ipilimumab. The source is a human donor with non-small cell lung cancer who had stable disease on radiotherapy plus ipilimumab. This specimen was peripheral blood, taken from a patient treated with radiotherapy plus ipilimumab.

CDR3 amino acids: CATSRDRSYEQYF. CDR3 DNA sequence: TGTGCCACCAGCAGAGATAGATCCTACGAGCAGTACTTC. The chain uses TRBV15 and TRBJ2-7; no definite D call. Trimming removed 0 bases from V and 1 base from J, with 4 bases in between. CDR3 length equals 13 residues. Germline lookup yields CDR1 LNHNV and CDR2 YYDKDF (reference sequence).